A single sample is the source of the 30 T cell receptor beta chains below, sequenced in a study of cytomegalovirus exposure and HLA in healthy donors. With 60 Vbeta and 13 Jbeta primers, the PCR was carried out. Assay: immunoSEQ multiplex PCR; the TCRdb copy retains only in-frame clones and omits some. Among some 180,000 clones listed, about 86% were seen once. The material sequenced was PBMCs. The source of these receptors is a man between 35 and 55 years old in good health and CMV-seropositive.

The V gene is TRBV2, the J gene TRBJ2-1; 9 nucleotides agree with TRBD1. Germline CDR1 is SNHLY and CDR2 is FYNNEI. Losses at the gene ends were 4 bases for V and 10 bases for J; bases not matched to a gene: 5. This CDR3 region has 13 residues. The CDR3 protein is CASSGQGDIEQFF. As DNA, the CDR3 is TGTGCCAGCAGTGGACAGGGGGATATCGAGCAGTTCTTC.

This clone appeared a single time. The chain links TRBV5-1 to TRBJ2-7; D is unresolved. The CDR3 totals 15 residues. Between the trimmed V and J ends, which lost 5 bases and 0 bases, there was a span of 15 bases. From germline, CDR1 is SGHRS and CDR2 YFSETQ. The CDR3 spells CASRIDSSSSYEQYF. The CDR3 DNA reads TGCGCCAGCAGGATTGATAGCTCATCCTCCTACGAGCAGTACTTC.

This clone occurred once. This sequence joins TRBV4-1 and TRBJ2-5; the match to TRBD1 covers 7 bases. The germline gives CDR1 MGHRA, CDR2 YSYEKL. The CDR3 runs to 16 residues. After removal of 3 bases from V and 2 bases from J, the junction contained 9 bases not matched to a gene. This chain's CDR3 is CASSHRDSIPQETQYF. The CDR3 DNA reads TGCGCCAGCAGCCACAGGGACAGCATCCCACAAGAGACCCAGTACTTC.

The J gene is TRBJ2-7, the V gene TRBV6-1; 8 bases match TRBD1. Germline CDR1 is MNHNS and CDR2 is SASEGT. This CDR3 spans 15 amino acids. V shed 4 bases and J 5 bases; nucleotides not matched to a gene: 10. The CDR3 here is CASSAQRQGPHEQYF. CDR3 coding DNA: TGTGCCAGCAGTGCCCAAAGACAGGGGCCCCACGAGCAGTACTTC.

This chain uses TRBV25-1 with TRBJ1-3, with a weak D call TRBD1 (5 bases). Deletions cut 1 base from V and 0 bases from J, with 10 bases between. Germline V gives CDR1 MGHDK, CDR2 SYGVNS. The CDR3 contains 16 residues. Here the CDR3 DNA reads TGTGCCAGCAGTGAATGGGGCATTCTCTCTGGAAACACCATATATTTT. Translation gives CASSEWGILSGNTIYF.

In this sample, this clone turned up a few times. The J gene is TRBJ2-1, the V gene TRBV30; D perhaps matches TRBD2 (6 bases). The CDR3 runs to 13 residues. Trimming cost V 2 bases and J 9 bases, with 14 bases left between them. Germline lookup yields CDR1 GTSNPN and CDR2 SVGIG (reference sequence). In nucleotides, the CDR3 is TGTGCCTGGAGTCCCCGGAGGGATGGTGAGCAGTTCTTC. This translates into CAWSPRRDGEQFF.

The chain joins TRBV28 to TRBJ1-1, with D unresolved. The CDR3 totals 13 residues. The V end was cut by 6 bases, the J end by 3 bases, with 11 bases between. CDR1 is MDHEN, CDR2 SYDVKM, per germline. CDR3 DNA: TGTGCCAGCAGCCTGTCCGGGGACACTGAAGCTTTCTTT. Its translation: CASSLSGDTEAFF. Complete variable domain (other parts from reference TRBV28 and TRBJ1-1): DVKVTQSSRYLVKRTGEKVFLECVQDMDHENMFWYRQDPGLGLRLIYFSYDVKMKEKGDIPEGYSVSREKKERFSLILESASTNQTSMYLCASSLSGDTEAFFGQGTRLTVV.

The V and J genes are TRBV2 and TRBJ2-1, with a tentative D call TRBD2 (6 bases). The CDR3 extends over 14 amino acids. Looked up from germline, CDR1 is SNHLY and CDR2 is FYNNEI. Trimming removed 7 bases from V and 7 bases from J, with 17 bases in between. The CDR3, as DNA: TGTGCCAGCATCCCCGAGGAGGGAAGAAATGAGCAGTTCTTC. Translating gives CASIPEEGRNEQFF. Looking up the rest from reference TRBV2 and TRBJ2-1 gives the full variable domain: EPEVTQTPSHQVTQMGQEVILRCVPISNHLYFYWYRQILGQKVEFLVSFYNNEISEKSEIFDDQFSVERPDGSNFTLKIRSTKLEDSAMYFCASIPEEGRNEQFFGPGTRLTVL.

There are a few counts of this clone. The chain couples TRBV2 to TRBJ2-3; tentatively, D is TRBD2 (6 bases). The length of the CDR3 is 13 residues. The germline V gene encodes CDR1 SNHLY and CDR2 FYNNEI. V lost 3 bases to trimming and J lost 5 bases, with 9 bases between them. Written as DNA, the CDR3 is TGTGCCAGCAGTGATGTGGAGGGAGATACGCAGTATTTT. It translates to CASSDVEGDTQYF. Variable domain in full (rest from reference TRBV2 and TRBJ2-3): EPEVTQTPSHQVTQMGQEVILRCVPISNHLYFYWYRQILGQKVEFLVSFYNNEISEKSEIFDDQFSVERPDGSNFTLKIRSTKLEDSAMYFCASSDVEGDTQYFGPGTRLTVL.

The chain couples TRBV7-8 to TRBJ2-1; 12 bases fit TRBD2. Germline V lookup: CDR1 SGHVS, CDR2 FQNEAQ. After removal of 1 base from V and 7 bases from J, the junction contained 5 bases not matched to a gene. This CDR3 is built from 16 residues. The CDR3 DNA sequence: TGTGCCAGCAGCTTAGTTGGCGGACTAGCGGGAAATGAGCAGTTCTTC. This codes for CASSLVGGLAGNEQFF.

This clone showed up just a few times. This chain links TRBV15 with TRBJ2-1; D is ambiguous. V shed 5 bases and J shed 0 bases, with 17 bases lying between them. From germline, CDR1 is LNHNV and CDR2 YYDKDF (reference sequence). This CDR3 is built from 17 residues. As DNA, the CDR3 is TGTGCCACCAGCTCCGCGAGAACCTGGAGCTCCTACAATGAGCAGTTCTTC. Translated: CATSSARTWSSYNEQFF.

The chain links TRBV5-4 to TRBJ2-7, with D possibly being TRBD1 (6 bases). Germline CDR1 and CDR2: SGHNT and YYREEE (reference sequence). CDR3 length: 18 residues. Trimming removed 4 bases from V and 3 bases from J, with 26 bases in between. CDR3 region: CASSQYQGSALPYYEQYF. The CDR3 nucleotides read TGTGCCAGCAGCCAATATCAGGGGTCCGCCTTACCCTACTACGAGCAGTACTTC.

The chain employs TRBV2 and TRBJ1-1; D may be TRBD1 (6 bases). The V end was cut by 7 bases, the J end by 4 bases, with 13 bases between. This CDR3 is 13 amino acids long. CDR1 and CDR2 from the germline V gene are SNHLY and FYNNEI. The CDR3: CASTDRRLTEAFF. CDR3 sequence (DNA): TGTGCCAGCACAGACAGGCGCCTCACTGAAGCTTTCTTT.

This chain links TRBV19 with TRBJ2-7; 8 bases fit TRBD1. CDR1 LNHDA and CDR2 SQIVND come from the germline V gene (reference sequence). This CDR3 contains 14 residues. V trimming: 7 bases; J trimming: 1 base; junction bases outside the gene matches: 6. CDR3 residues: CASTTGDASYEQYF. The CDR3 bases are TGTGCCAGTACGACAGGGGATGCTTCCTACGAGCAGTACTTC. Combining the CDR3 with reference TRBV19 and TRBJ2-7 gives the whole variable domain DGGITQSPKYLFRKEGQNVTLSCEQNLNHDAMYWYRQDPGQGLRLIYYSQIVNDFQKGDIAEGYSVSREKKESFPLTVTSAQKNPTAFYLCASTTGDASYEQYFGPGTRLTVT.

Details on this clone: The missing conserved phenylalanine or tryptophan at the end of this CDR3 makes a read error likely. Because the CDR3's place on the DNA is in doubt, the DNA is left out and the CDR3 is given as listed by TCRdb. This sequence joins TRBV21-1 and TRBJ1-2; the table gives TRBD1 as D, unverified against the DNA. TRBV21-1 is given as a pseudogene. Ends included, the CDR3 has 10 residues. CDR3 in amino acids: CASSPIRDTL.

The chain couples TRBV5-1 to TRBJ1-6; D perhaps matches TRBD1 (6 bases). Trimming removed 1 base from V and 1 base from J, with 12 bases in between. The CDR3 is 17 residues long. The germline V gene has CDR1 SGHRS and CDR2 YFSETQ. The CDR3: CASSLRVQGSYNSPLHF. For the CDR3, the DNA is TGCGCCAGCAGCTTGAGAGTACAGGGTTCCTATAATTCACCCCTCCACTTT.

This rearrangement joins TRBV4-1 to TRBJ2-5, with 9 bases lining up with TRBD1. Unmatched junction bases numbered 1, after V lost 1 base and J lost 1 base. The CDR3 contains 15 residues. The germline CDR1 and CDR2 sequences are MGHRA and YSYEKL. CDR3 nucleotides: TGCGCCAGCAGCCAAGGGACAGGGGTCCAAGAGACCCAGTACTTC. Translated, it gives CASSQGTGVQETQYF.

The CDR3 spells CASSLVSGGDNEQFF. DNA for the CDR3: TGTGCCAGCAGCTTAGTTAGCGGGGGAGACAATGAGCAGTTCTTC. The genes are TRBV7-2 and TRBJ2-1; 9 nucleotides match TRBD2. Looked up from germline, CDR1 is SGHTA and CDR2 is FQGNSA. Trimming took 1 base from V and 5 from J; bases not matched to a gene: 3. CDR3 size: 15 residues.

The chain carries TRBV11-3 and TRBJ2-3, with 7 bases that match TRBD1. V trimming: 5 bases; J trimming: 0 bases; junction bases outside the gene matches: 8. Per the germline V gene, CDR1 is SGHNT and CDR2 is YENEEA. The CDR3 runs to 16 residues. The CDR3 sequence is CASSPGTDFSTDTQYF. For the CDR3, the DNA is TGTGCCAGCAGCCCTGGGACAGACTTTAGCACAGATACGCAGTATTTT.

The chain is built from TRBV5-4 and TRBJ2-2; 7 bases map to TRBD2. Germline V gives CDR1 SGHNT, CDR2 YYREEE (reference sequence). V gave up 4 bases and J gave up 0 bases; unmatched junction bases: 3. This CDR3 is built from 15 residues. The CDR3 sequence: CASSPLAANTGELFF. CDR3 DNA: TGTGCCAGCAGCCCTCTAGCGGCGAACACCGGGGAGCTGTTTTTT.

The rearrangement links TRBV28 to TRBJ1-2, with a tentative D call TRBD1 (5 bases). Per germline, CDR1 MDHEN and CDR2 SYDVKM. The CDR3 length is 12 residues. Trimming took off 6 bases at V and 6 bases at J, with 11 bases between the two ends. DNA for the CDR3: TGTGCCAGCAGCAACGCGGGGCATGGCTACACCTTC. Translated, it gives CASSNAGHGYTF.

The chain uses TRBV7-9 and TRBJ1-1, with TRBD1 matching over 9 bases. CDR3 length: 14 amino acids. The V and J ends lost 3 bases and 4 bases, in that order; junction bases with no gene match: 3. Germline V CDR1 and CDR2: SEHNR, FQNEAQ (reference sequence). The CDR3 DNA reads TGTGCCAGCAGCTTCGGGACAGGGTTCACTGAAGCTTTCTTT. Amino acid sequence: CASSFGTGFTEAFF.

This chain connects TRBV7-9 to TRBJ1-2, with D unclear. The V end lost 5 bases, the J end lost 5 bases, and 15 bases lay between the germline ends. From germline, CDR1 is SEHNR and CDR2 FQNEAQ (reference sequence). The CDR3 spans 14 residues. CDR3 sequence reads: CASSGTESTYGYTF. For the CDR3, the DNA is TGTGCCAGCAGCGGAACAGAGTCCACATATGGCTACACCTTC.

Here the CDR3 DNA reads TGTGCCAGCAGCCAGGGGGGAGCGGTCTACGAGCAGTACTTC. It specifies CASSQGGAVYEQYF. The rearrangement joins TRBV4-2 to TRBJ2-7, with D possibly matching TRBD2 (6 bases). Germline CDR1 is LGHNA and CDR2 is YNFKEQ. Trimming shortened V by 3 bases and J by 3 bases, and 12 bases separated the two germline ends. The CDR3 loop spans 14 amino acids.

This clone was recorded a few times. CDR3 coding DNA: TGTGCCAGTAGTATAAAGGCGGCGGGGACTGAGCAGTTCTTC. Residues: CASSIKAAGTEQFF. The chain is built from TRBV19 and TRBJ2-1; a weak D match, TRBD2 (6 bases). This CDR3 region has 14 residues. The germline CDR1 and CDR2 sequences are LNHDA and SQIVND (reference sequence). The V end was cut by 2 bases, the J end by 9 bases, with 14 bases between. Combining the CDR3 with reference TRBV19 and TRBJ2-1 gives the whole variable domain DGGITQSPKYLFRKEGQNVTLSCEQNLNHDAMYWYRQDPGQGLRLIYYSQIVNDFQKGDIAEGYSVSREKKESFPLTVTSAQKNPTAFYLCASSIKAAGTEQFFGPGTRLTVL.

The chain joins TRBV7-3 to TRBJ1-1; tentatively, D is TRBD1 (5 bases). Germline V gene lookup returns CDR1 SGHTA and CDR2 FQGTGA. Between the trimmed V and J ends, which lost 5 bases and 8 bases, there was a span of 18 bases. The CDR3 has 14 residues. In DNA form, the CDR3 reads TGTGCCAGCAGCCGTACAGGAACGTCGGCCGAAGCTTTCTTT. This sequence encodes CASSRTGTSAEAFF. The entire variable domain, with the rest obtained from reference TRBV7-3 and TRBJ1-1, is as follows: GAGVSQTPSNKVTEKGKYVELRCDPISGHTALYWYRQSLGQGPEFLIYFQGTGAADDSGLPNDRFFAVRPEGSVSTLKIQRTERGDSAVYLCASSRTGTSAEAFFGQGTRLTVV.

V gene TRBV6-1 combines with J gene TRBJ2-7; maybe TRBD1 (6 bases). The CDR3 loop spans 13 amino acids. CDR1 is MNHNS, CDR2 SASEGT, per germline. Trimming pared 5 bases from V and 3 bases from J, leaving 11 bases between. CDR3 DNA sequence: TGTGCCAGCAGTCCCGGGACACTCTACGAGCAGTACTTC. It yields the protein CASSPGTLYEQYF.

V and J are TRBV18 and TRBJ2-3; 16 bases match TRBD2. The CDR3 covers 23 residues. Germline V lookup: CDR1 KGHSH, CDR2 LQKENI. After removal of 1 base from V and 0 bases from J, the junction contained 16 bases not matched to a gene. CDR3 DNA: TGTGCCAGCTCACCACACAAGGTGGGACTAGCGGGAGGGCCCCCAGCTAGCACAGATACGCAGTATTTT. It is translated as CASSPHKVGLAGGPPASTDTQYF.

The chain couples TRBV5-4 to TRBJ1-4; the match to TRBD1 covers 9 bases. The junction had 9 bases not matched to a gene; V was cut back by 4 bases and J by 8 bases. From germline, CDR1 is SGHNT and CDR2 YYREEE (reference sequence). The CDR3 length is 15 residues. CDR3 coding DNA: TGTGCCAGCAGCCAAAAGGGACAGGGCGCGGAAAAACTGTTTTTT. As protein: CASSQKGQGAEKLFF.

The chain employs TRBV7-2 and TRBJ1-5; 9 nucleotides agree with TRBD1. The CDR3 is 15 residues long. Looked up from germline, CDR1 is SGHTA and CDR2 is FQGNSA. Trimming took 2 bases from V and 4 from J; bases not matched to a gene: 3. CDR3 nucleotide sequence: TGTGCCAGCAGCTTATCTGGACAGGGGAATCAGCCCCAGCATTTT. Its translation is CASSLSGQGNQPQHF.